This TCR beta chain appears in the sequencing data of a study of vaccination effects on CD4 cells after COVID-19. Broader study findings: Convalescent patients were few in the study, and early post-infection timepoints were absent. Clones that were induced by infection or by vaccine showed marked contraction late after vaccination.

The method was immunoSEQ multiplex PCR; TCRdb's version includes in-frame clones alone and lacks a portion of them. The sample records tens of thousands of clones, about three quarters being singletons. Comments on this clone: What it binds is unknown.

ViraFEST expansion of antigen-specific CD4+ T cells with viral peptide pools preceded sequencing. When ten to eleven days of culture had elapsed, CD4+ T cells were isolated. Vaccine administered to participants consisted of two doses of either BNT162b2 or mRNA-1273. Cells had half their medium changed to IL-2 medium on days 3 and 7. This receptor was taken from a human donor who received a COVID-19 vaccine. Sequences were derived from CD4+ T cells from PBMCs cultured with HCoV-229E spike peptides, sampled after COVID-19 vaccination.

The CDR3 spells CASSSGRPGNTIYF. CDR3 bases: TGTGCCAGCAGCTCAGGGCGGCCTGGAAACACCATATATTTT. V gene TRBV6-2 or TRBV6-3 combines with J gene TRBJ1-3; D is possibly TRBD1 (5 bases). Trimming stripped 6 bases from V and 2 bases from J, with 11 bases between. The CDR3 has 14 residues. From germline, CDR1 is MNHEY and CDR2 SVGEGT.